The sequence of this T cell receptor beta chain was determined in a study of vaccination and CD4 T cells after COVID-19. Stated treatment: roughly nine-day PBMC culture with coronavirus spike peptide pools or control peptides (ViraFEST assay). Trimming cost V 3 bases and J 6 bases; bases outside gene matches: 5. The CDR3 runs 13 residues. Sequencing of cultured CD4+ T cell DNA used the Oncomine TCR Beta short-read assay. One entry per CDR3 protein results from TCRdb running MiXCR on the PCR reads. This sample carries around 26,000 distinct CDR3 sequences, 67% of them seen once, and the ten largest clones take around 15%. Of note for this clonotype: Its antigen is currently unknown.

This chain joins TRBV12-3 or TRBV12-4 and TRBJ2-7, with 7 positions matching TRBD1. The sequencing used CD4+ T cells from blood, cultured in vitro, collected after SARS-CoV-2 vaccination. The receptor was isolated from a human donor who received a COVID-19 vaccine. CDR3 sequence: CASSLTGTSEQYF. Written as DNA, the CDR3 is TGTGCCAGCAGTTTGACAGGGACATCCGAGCAGTACTTC.